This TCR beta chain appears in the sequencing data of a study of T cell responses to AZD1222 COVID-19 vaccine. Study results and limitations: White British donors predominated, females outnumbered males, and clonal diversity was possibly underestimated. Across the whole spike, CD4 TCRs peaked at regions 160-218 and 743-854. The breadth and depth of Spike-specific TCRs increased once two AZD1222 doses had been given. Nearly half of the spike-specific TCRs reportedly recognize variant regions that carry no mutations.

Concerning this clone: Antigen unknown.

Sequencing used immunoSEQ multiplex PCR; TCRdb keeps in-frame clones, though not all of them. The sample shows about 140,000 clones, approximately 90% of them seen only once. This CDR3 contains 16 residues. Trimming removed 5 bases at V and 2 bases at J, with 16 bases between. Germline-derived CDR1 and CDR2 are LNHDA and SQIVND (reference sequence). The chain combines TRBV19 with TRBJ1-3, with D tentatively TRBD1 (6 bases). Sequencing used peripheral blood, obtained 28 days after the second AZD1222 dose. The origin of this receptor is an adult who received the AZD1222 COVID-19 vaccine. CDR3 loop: CASSGDRTAAGNTIYF. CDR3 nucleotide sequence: TGTGCCAGTAGTGGGGATCGGACAGCCGCTGGAAACACCATATATTTT.